This record looks at one T cell receptor (beta chain) sequence and its context. The antigen remains undetermined. The data are from a study of shared clonotypes between healthy human individuals. Study results and limitations: Tissues were not sampled, only blood, and their repertoires likely differ.

Cells designated naive CD8 were CD45RO-negative and were positively selected for CCR7, with terminally differentiated effector memory CD45RA+ cells excluded. The method was immunoSEQ multiplex PCR; TCRdb's version includes in-frame clones alone and lacks a portion of them. The sample yields about 2 million clones, about 94% seen once. V was clipped by 0 bases and J by 2 bases, with 8 bases between them. CDR1 and CDR2 (germline): MNHEY, SVGAGI. This CDR3 is 14 amino acids long. Sequencing was performed on naive CD8+ T cells sorted from blood. The chain uses TRBV6-5 and TRBJ2-7, with D maybe TRBD2 (6 bases). The receptor was isolated from a man younger than 35 in good health. The CDR3 loop reads CASSYSASAYEQYF. CDR3 nucleotides: TGTGCCAGCAGTTACTCGGCTAGCGCCTACGAGCAGTACTTC.